This is a list of T cell receptor beta chains from one sample in a study of blood T cells in healthy people across ages. TCRdb passed the 5' RACE reads through MiXCR, listing each CDR3 protein once. In the table there are 700,000 to 1,000,000 distinct CDR3 sequences, about 42% of which are singletons. The sample taken for sequencing was blood. These receptors all stem from a man between 60 and 75 years old in good health. Both conserved end residues are part of each CDR3. Each record gives: D gene, clone size, J gene, V gene, CDR3 protein, CDR3 DNA. The D gene is left open where the match is weak. Size is omitted from some rows. Given values are once, few, many or a class for expanded clones.

TRBD2 NA TRBJ2-2 TRBV3-1 CVSSQGLAGAYTGELFF TGTGTCAGCAGCCAGGGACTAGCGGGGGCGTACACCGGGGAGCTGTTTTTT
NA NA TRBJ2-7 TRBV4-1 CASSQGVDSSYEQYF TGCGCCAGCAGCCAAGGTGTCGACAGCTCCTACGAGCAGTACTTC
TRBD2 NA TRBJ2-5 TRBV7-2 CASSLARTSGPRNEQYF TGTGCCAGCAGCTTAGCGCGGACTAGCGGACCAAGGAATGAGCAGTACTTC
TRBD1 NA TRBJ2-7 TRBV6-5 CASKLRDSNYEQYF TGTGCCAGCAAACTCCGGGACAGCAACTACGAGCAGTACTTC
NA NA TRBJ2-1 TRBV20-1 CSARMVSYNEQFF TGCAGTGCTAGGATGGTCTCCTACAATGAGCAGTTCTTC
TRBD1 NA TRBJ2-1 TRBV7-2 CASSFGTGVLEQFF TGTGCCAGCAGCTTCGGGACAGGGGTCCTTGAGCAGTTCTTC
NA many TRBJ2-7 TRBV4-3 CASSEGSGYEQYF TGCGCCAGCAGTGAGGGGAGCGGCTACGAGCAGTACTTC
NA few TRBJ1-4 TRBV29-1 CSVPTRGRTNEKLFF TGCAGCGTTCCAACTAGGGGCCGAACTAATGAAAAACTGTTTTTT
NA NA TRBJ2-3 TRBV10-3 CAIALDGGTDAQYF TGTGCCATCGCCCTTGATGGGGGCACGGATGCGCAGTATTTT
NA NA TRBJ2-7 TRBV30 CAGSGQNEQYF TGTGCCGGGAGTGGACAGAACGAGCAGTACTTC
NA NA TRBJ2-7 TRBV5-1 CASSEQTGSSYEQYF TGCGCCAGCAGCGAACAGACAGGAAGCTCCTACGAGCAGTACTTC
TRBD2 NA TRBJ2-5 TRBV5-8 CASSLGSGGHQETQYF TGTGCCAGCAGCTTAGGGAGCGGGGGACATCAAGAGACCCAGTACTTC
NA few TRBJ2-5 TRBV7-2 CASSSPGSGETQYF TGTGCCAGCAGCTCCCCAGGGAGTGGAGAGACCCAGTACTTC
TRBD1 few TRBJ1-4 TRBV7-2 CASSFETGGGEKLFF TGTGCCAGCAGCTTTGAAACAGGGGGAGGTGAAAAACTGTTTTTT
NA few TRBJ2-4 TRBV20-1 CSAEHGGKAKNIQYF TGCAGTGCCGAGCATGGGGGAAAAGCCAAAAACATTCAGTACTTC
NA NA TRBJ2-1 TRBV20-1 CSARDPKGTLHYNEQFF TGCAGTGCTAGAGACCCTAAAGGCACACTTCACTACAATGAGCAGTTCTTC
NA few TRBJ2-6 TRBV4-1 CASSDWQGEPGANVLTF TGCGCCAGCAGCGACTGGCAGGGTGAACCTGGGGCCAACGTCCTGACTTTC
TRBD2 few TRBJ2-3 TRBV12-3/TRBV12-4 CASSLGLAGPDTQYF TGTGCCAGTTCGCTGGGACTAGCGGGGCCAGATACGCAGTATTTT
NA NA TRBJ1-2 TRBV7-9 CASSLGVGVGNGYTF TGTGCCAGCAGCTTAGGTGTTGGAGTTGGGAATGGCTACACCTTC
NA few TRBJ2-7 TRBV11-2 CASSLEVGRYYEQYF TGTGCCAGCAGCTTAGAAGTGGGGCGCTACTACGAGCAGTACTTC
TRBD2 few TRBJ2-7 TRBV20-1 CSAMVAGGLNTYEQYF TGCAGTGCTATGGTAGCGGGGGGACTTAATACCTACGAGCAGTACTTC
TRBD1 NA TRBJ2-2 TRBV4-3 CASSQESGGVSTGELFF TGCGCCAGCAGCCAAGAGTCAGGGGGCGTTAGCACCGGGGAGCTGTTTTTT
NA once TRBJ1-1 TRBV15 CATSRDREMNTEAFF TGTGCCACCAGCAGAGACAGGGAGATGAACACTGAAGCTTTCTTT
NA NA TRBJ2-7 TRBV21-1 CASSRTSGGYSSYEQYF TGTGCCAGCAGCCGGACTAGCGGGGGGTACTCCTCCTACGAGCAGTACTTC
NA NA TRBJ1-2 TRBV9 CASSARGGANYGYTF TGTGCCAGCAGCGCCCGAGGAGGAGCTAACTATGGCTACACCTTC
NA NA TRBJ1-6 TRBV25-1 CASSLSRDNSPLHF TGTGCCAGCAGTCTAAGTAGAGACAATTCACCCCTCCACTTT
NA NA TRBJ1-2 TRBV20-1 CSARDPDGLGYTF TGCAGTGCTAGAGATCCCGACGGGCTTGGCTACACCTTC
NA NA TRBJ2-5 TRBV2 CASSEGGFETQYF TGTGCCAGCAGTGAAGGCGGATTTGAGACCCAGTACTTC
NA few TRBJ2-7 TRBV7-9 CASSRGSGTDFYEQYF TGTGCCAGCAGCAGAGGGTCCGGGACGGATTTCTACGAGCAGTACTTC
TRBD1 many TRBJ2-7 TRBV7-9 CASSLGTGPYEQYF TGCGCCAGCAGCTTGGGGACAGGGCCCTACGAGCAGTACTTC
NA NA TRBJ1-2 TRBV27 CASSSAERYGYTF TGTGCCAGCAGTTCCGCGGAGAGGTATGGCTACACCTTC
TRBD2 NA TRBJ2-1 TRBV7-3 CASSLMGTSGGLYNEQFF TGTGCCAGCAGCTTAATGGGGACTAGCGGGGGGCTCTACAATGAGCAGTTCTTC
TRBD1 NA TRBJ2-5 TRBV20-1 CSARDRGQGVFNEQYF TGCAGTGCTAGAGACCGGGGACAGGGGGTTTTCAATGAGCAGTACTTC
TRBD1 NA TRBJ1-2 TRBV6-1 CASDRDVDGYTF TGTGCCAGCGACAGGGATGTTGACGGCTACACCTTC
NA NA TRBJ1-4 TRBV29-1 CSVQPSSRSEKLFF TGCAGCGTTCAACCATCCAGCCGGAGTGAAAAACTGTTTTTT
TRBD1 NA TRBJ2-7 TRBV20-1 CSARVLQGVSYEQYF TGCAGTGCTAGAGTTTTACAGGGGGTTTCCTACGAGCAGTACTTC
NA NA TRBJ2-1 TRBV25-1 CVISTGSSYNEQFF TGTGTCATATCAACAGGTTCCTCCTACAATGAGCAGTTCTTC
NA NA TRBJ2-3 TRBV9 CASSGGAFTDTQYF TGTGCCAGCAGTGGGGGGGCCTTCACAGATACGCAGTATTTT
NA NA TRBJ2-7 TRBV4-1 CASSQTGWEQYF TGCGCCAGCAGCCAGACAGGTTGGGAGCAGTACTTC
NA NA TRBJ2-5 TRBV7-2 CASSGYSTQETQYF TGTGCCAGCAGCGGGTACAGTACCCAAGAGACCCAGTACTTC
TRBD2 NA TRBJ2-3 TRBV5-1 CASSWTSPADTQYF TGCGCCAGCAGCTGGACTAGCCCAGCAGATACGCAGTATTTT
TRBD1 NA TRBJ2-7 TRBV4-1 CASSNDRGAYEQYF TGCGCCAGCAGCAACGACAGGGGGGCCTACGAGCAGTACTTC
TRBD1 few TRBJ1-2 TRBV7-9 CASSSGGGIGYTF TGTGCCAGCAGCTCAGGGGGGGGCATTGGCTACACCTTC
TRBD1 NA TRBJ2-2 TRBV20-1 CSARQGAYTGELFF TGCAGTGCTAGACAGGGGGCTTACACCGGGGAGCTGTTTTTT
NA NA TRBJ2-3 TRBV7-2 CATGGFSADTQYF TGTGCCACCGGGGGTTTCTCGGCAGATACGCAGTATTTT
NA NA TRBJ2-7 TRBV12-5 CASGLRTYEQYF TGTGCTAGTGGTTTGCGGACCTACGAGCAGTACTTC
NA NA TRBJ2-1 TRBV6-2/TRBV6-3 CASGQDIWNEQFF TGTGCCAGTGGCCAGGACATCTGGAATGAGCAGTTCTTC
TRBD1 NA TRBJ1-1 TRBV5-1 CASSSTGQMNTEAFF TGCGCCAGCAGCTCGACGGGACAGATGAACACTGAAGCTTTCTTT